This T cell receptor (beta chain) is from a study of blood T cell repertoires in COVID-19. The CDR3 extends over 12 amino acids. Germline V gene data show CDR1 as LGHNT and CDR2 as FRNRAP. V was trimmed by 2 bases and J by 12 bases, leaving 10 bases between them. Profiling relied on immunoSEQ multiplex PCR, and the TCRdb table lists in-frame clones only, not all of them. The sample has 120,000 to 150,000 clones; around 89% are singletons. The TCR comes from a woman older than 75 with acute or convalescent COVID-19. Sequenced: peripheral blood. The chain is built from TRBV12-5 and TRBJ2-2; D remains ambiguous. The chain's CDR3 is CASGLTREKLFF. CDR3 sequence (DNA): TGTGCTAGTGGTTTGACCCGAGAGAAGCTGTTTTTT. Full variable domain (remainder filled in from reference TRBV12-5 and TRBJ2-2): DARVTQTPRHKVTEMGQEVTMRCQPILGHNTVFWYRQTMMQGLELLAYFRNRAPLDDSGMPKDRFSAEMPDATLATLKIQPSEPRDSAVYFCASGLTREKLFFGEGSRLTVL.